The 17 T cell receptor beta chains presented below share a single source sample, sequenced in a study of neurological immune-mediated disorders (dated by TCRdb to between 2017 and 2020). Library creation used 5' RACE. The reads were generated on an Illumina HiSeq 2500. TCRdb trimmed public reads at Q25 via fastp, called clones via MiXCR and kept in-frame beta chains. Each CDR3 protein gets just one entry, which takes the most common genes and DNA from the rows behind it. The sample includes more than 75,000 distinct CDR3 sequences, with 5% to 5.5% observed a single time. The top ten clones comprise roughly 2.2% of the sample. Material for sequencing was PBMCs. These receptors were obtained from a young woman with multiple sclerosis.

Concerning this clonotype: Just one base apart from a much larger clone, this may be a read error. The gene calls are TRBV20-1 and TRBJ2-1; D gene unclear. The length of the CDR3 is 13 residues. Trimming cost V 7 bases and J 1 base, with 11 bases left between them. Germline V lookup: CDR1 DFQATT, CDR2 SNEGSKA (reference sequence). CDR3 DNA sequence: TGCAGTGACCCGCCAGTATCCTACAATGAGCAGTTCTTC. It is translated as CSDPPVSYNEQFF.

This clonotype was observed at least ten times. The J gene is TRBJ2-3, the V gene TRBV20-1; 8 bases match TRBD2. Trimming cost V 2 bases and J 0 bases; bases outside gene matches: 7. The germline V gene has CDR1 DFQATT and CDR2 SNEGSKA (reference sequence). The CDR3 covers 16 residues. CDR3 loop: CSARKILAGSTDTQYF. CDR3 nucleotide sequence: TGCAGTGCTAGAAAAATATTAGCGGGAAGCACAGATACGCAGTATTTT.

Many counts were recorded for this clonotype. V and J are TRBV7-9 and TRBJ2-5, with D possibly matching TRBD1 (7 bases). With 5 bases removed from V and 5 bases from J, the gap between germline ends came to 18 bases. The CDR3 length is 15 residues. Germline CDR1 is SEHNR and CDR2 is FQNEAQ (reference sequence). The CDR3 nucleotides read TGTGCCAGCAGCCCGGGGGACAGTTATTTGGAGACCCAGTACTTC. Translation gives CASSPGDSYLETQYF.

The rearrangement links TRBV5-1 to TRBJ1-1; D is ambiguous. From germline, CDR1 is SGHRS and CDR2 YFSETQ. The CDR3 has 10 residues. The V end lost 7 bases, the J end lost 3 bases, and 4 bases lay between the germline ends. The CDR3 region is CASPDTEAFF. The CDR3 DNA reads as TGCGCCAGCCCAGACACTGAAGCTTTCTTT.

This clonotype was observed a few times. The V and J genes are TRBV15 and TRBJ1-2, with D perhaps TRBD1 (5 bases). There are 15 residues in the CDR3. The V end was cut by 1 base, the J end by 8 bases, with 17 bases between. In germline, CDR1 is LNHNV, CDR2 YYDKDF (reference sequence). The CDR3 sequence: CATSRASGTTKGYTF. In DNA form, the CDR3 reads TGTGCCACCAGCAGAGCTTCCGGGACCACCAAGGGCTACACCTTC.

This clonotype was counted many times. The gene calls are TRBV20-1 and TRBJ2-5; unclear D gene. The CDR3 extends over 15 amino acids. The germline V and J ends were trimmed by 5 bases and 5 bases, with 21 bases remaining between them. Germline V gives CDR1 DFQATT, CDR2 SNEGSKA (reference sequence). CDR3 in amino acids: CSAGVPAVGLETQYF. In nucleotides, the CDR3 is TGCAGTGCTGGTGTGCCCGCCGTAGGTTTGGAGACCCAGTACTTC.

This clonotype was picked up many times. The chain joins TRBV7-8 to TRBJ2-7; maybe TRBD2 (6 bases). V shed 4 bases and J shed 0 bases, with 16 bases lying between them. The CDR3 spans 16 residues. CDR1 and CDR2 (germline): SGHVS, FQNEAQ. The CDR3 here is CASSSTGGVDSYEQYV. In nucleotides, the CDR3 is TGTGCCAGCAGCTCTACTGGAGGGGTTGACTCCTACGAGCAGTACGTC.

There are many counts of this clonotype. The chain couples TRBV5-1 to TRBJ2-7, with a tentative D call TRBD1 (6 bases). The CDR3 contains 13 residues. Trimming removed 0 bases from V and 6 bases from J, with 10 bases in between. Germline V CDR1 and CDR2: SGHRS, YFSETQ. CDR3 residues: CASSLVGGGEQYF. The CDR3 DNA reads as TGCGCCAGCAGCTTGGTAGGGGGTGGCGAGCAGTACTTC. The whole variable domain, remainder taken from reference TRBV5-1 and TRBJ2-7, is KAGVTQTPRYLIKTRGQQVTLSCSPISGHRSVSWYQQTPGQGLQFLFEYFSETQRNKGNFPGRFSGRQFSNSRSEMNVSTLELGDSALYLCASSLVGGGEQYFGPGTRLTVT.

There are many counts of this clonotype. The chain carries TRBV20-1 and TRBJ2-1; the match to TRBD2 covers 7 bases. V was pared by 3 bases and J by 6 bases, with 2 bases of the junction left unmatched. The CDR3 loop spans 12 amino acids. The germline V gene encodes CDR1 DFQATT and CDR2 SNEGSKA (reference sequence). The CDR3 protein is CSASREVNEQFF. As DNA, the CDR3 is TGCAGTGCTAGCCGGGAGGTCAATGAGCAGTTCTTC.

The rearrangement joins TRBV20-1 to TRBJ2-1; D ambiguous. Germline lookup yields CDR1 DFQATT and CDR2 SNEGSKA (reference sequence). This CDR3 contains 14 residues. V shed 0 bases and J shed 0 bases, with 6 bases lying between them. Here the CDR3 DNA reads TGCAGTGCTAGAGAGTTGAGCTCCTACAATGAGCAGTTCTTC. It yields the protein CSARELSSYNEQFF.

This clonotype was detected only a few times. The chain has TRBV5-6 and TRBJ2-5; 7 bases are shared with TRBD1. This CDR3 region has 14 residues. Germline loops: CDR1 SGHDT, CDR2 YYEEEE. With V trimmed by 3 bases and J by 5 bases, 7 bases remained unmatched. CDR3 region: CASSSPTGSETQYF. CDR3 coding DNA: TGTGCCAGCAGCTCGCCGACAGGGTCGGAGACCCAGTACTTC.

There are many counts of this clonotype. V usage is TRBV12-3 or TRBV12-4 and J usage is TRBJ1-5; TRBD1 might be the D (6 bases). There are 13 residues in the CDR3. Between the trimmed V and J ends, which lost 8 bases and 7 bases, there was a span of 15 bases. The CDR3 region is CASQQGLDQPQHF. The DNA of the CDR3 is TGTGCCAGCCAACAGGGTCTCGACCAGCCCCAGCATTTT.

This clonotype was observed a few times. The rearrangement joins TRBV14 to TRBJ1-2; D is possibly TRBD1 (5 bases). The germline V gene encodes CDR1 SGHDN and CDR2 FVKESK. The CDR3 runs 15 residues. With 0 bases removed from V and 3 bases from J, the gap between germline ends came to 11 bases. This CDR3 reads CASSQDAQGDYGYTF. CDR3 coding DNA: TGTGCCAGCAGCCAAGATGCGCAGGGTGACTATGGCTACACCTTC.

This clonotype was detected only a few times. V and J are TRBV24-1 and TRBJ2-1, with TRBD2 matching over 15 bases. Trimming removed 7 bases from V and 9 bases from J; junction bases left unmatched: 12. This CDR3 spans 17 amino acids. Germline V gene data show CDR1 as KGHDR and CDR2 as SFDVKD. The CDR3 reads CATSEGTSGRPGVEQFF. As DNA, the CDR3 is TGTGCCACCAGCGAGGGGACTAGCGGGAGGCCGGGCGTTGAGCAGTTCTTC.

This clonotype appeared many times. The CDR3 nucleotides are TGCGCCAGCAGCTCAGCCGGGACAGGTTACAATGAGCAGTTCTTC. It translates to CASSSAGTGYNEQFF. The chain combines TRBV5-1 with TRBJ2-1, with 8 bases identical to TRBD1. Germline V CDR1 and CDR2: SGHRS, YFSETQ. CDR3 size: 15 residues. V shed 3 bases, J shed 4 bases, and the junction held 6 bases outside the gene matches.

This clonotype was detected ten times or more. This chain uses TRBV5-1 with TRBJ2-7; 9 bases match TRBD1. The CDR3 has 14 amino acids. Germline V CDR1 and CDR2: SGHRS, YFSETQ. Losses at the gene ends were 4 bases for V and 6 bases for J; bases not matched to a gene: 8. CDR3 protein: CASSPGQGTGEQYF. The CDR3 nucleotides are TGCGCCAGCAGCCCCGGACAGGGGACTGGCGAGCAGTACTTC. Full variable domain (rest looked up from reference TRBV5-1 and TRBJ2-7): KAGVTQTPRYLIKTRGQQVTLSCSPISGHRSVSWYQQTPGQGLQFLFEYFSETQRNKGNFPGRFSGRQFSNSRSEMNVSTLELGDSALYLCASSPGQGTGEQYFGPGTRLTVT.

This clonotype was seen repeatedly, ten times or more. The rearrangement uses TRBV5-1 and TRBJ2-4, with TRBD2 as a possible D gene (6 bases). The CDR3 contains 14 residues. V shed 3 bases and J shed 10 bases, with 17 bases lying between them. The germline CDR1 and CDR2 sequences are SGHRS and YFSETQ. CDR3 DNA sequence: TGCGCCAGCAGCTCCCCGGGACTTCAAGAGATTCAGTACTTC. Protein sequence: CASSSPGLQEIQYF.